Listed here are 5 T cell receptor beta chains from one sample, sequenced in a study of cytomegalovirus exposure and HLA in healthy donors. PCR amplification relied on 60 Vbeta primers (plus 13 Jbeta primers). The assay was immunoSEQ multiplex PCR, and TCRdb's table has in-frame clones only and misses some. The data show over 90,000 clones, with about 72% seen just once and 15% to 20% held by the top ten. The sample was PBMCs. Receptor source: a woman aged 55 to 70 in good health and CMV-seropositive.

The chain couples TRBV4-1 to TRBJ1-2, with 8 bases aligning to TRBD1. V lost 0 bases to trimming and J lost 4 bases; unmatched junction nucleotides: 7. The CDR3 runs 16 residues. CDR1 and CDR2 (germline): MGHRA, YSYEKL. This CDR3 reads CASSQEDRALFYGYTF. The CDR3 nucleotides are TGCGCCAGCAGCCAAGAGGACAGGGCCCTATTCTATGGCTACACCTTC.

This sequence joins TRBV20-1 and TRBJ2-1; D call uncertain. Germline V CDR1 and CDR2: DFQATT, SNEGSKA (reference sequence). Trimming stripped 1 base from V and 7 bases from J, with 5 bases between. The CDR3 spans 11 residues. This CDR3 reads CSARGENEQFF. In DNA, the CDR3 is TGCAGTGCTAGAGGTGAGAATGAGCAGTTCTTC.

V is TRBV6-4 and J is TRBJ1-6; D perhaps matches TRBD1 (5 bases). Trimming left V 3 bases short and J 5 bases short, with 8 bases between. The CDR3 runs to 14 residues. Germline CDR1 reads MRHNA; CDR2 reads SNTAGT. The CDR3 is CASSEGTDNSPLHF. DNA of the CDR3: TGTGCCAGCAGTGAGGGGACTGATAATTCACCCCTCCACTTT.

The CDR3 protein is CASSPGLPTYEQYF. Here the CDR3 DNA reads TGTGCCAGCTCGCCAGGGCTACCTACCTACGAGCAGTACTTC. V and J are TRBV18 and TRBJ2-5, with D maybe TRBD1 (5 bases). The J call is uncertain, as TRBJ2-7 better fits the DNA end. The germline V gene encodes CDR1 KGHSH and CDR2 LQKENI. CDR3 length equals 14 residues.

The chain is built from TRBV18 and TRBJ2-1; the match to TRBD2 covers 9 bases. The CDR3 has 17 residues. Germline V gene data show CDR1 as KGHSH and CDR2 as LQKENI. V was clipped by 3 bases and J by 1 base; unmatched bases: 7. Written as DNA, the CDR3 is TGTGCCAGCTCACCCAACCTCCTAGCGGGGTCCTACAATGAGCAGTTCTTC. Its translation is CASSPNLLAGSYNEQFF.